These 6 T cell receptor beta chains originate from one sample sequenced in a study of T cell changes during pregnancy in multiple sclerosis. Here immunoSEQ multiplex PCR was the method, and the copy in TCRdb shows in-frame clones only, minus some. The sample has about 44,000 clones, roughly nine tenths seen once. Sequencing was performed on CD4+ T cells from peripheral blood mononuclear cells, taken in the first trimester of pregnancy. The source is a female donor with multiple sclerosis, enrolled in a pregnancy study.

The gene calls are TRBV29-1 and TRBJ2-7, with TRBD2 matching 8 bases. Germline V gene sequence: CDR1 SQVTM, CDR2 ANQGSEA. V shed 6 bases, J shed 5 bases, and the junction held 12 bases outside the gene matches. The CDR3 loop spans 14 amino acids. This CDR3 reads CSVRVGTSRDEQYF. The CDR3 region has the DNA TGCAGCGTGAGGGTGGGGACTAGTAGGGACGAGCAGTACTTC.

This clone has a single count. The chain is built from TRBV11-2 and TRBJ1-1; 11 bases are shared with TRBD1. The CDR3 extends over 15 amino acids. CDR1 is SGHAT and CDR2 is FQNNGV in the germline V gene. Trimming removed 5 bases from V and 5 bases from J; junction bases left unmatched: 7. The CDR3: CASSPRTGGITEAFF. The CDR3 coding sequence is TGTGCCAGCAGCCCGAGGACAGGGGGCATTACTGAAGCTTTCTTT.

The chain joins TRBV6-1 to TRBJ2-5; possibly TRBD1 for D (6 bases). This CDR3 has 14 residues. Germline-derived CDR1 and CDR2 are MNHNS and SASEGT. V gave up 2 bases and J gave up 6 bases, with 13 bases separating them. The CDR3 is CASSEQGGRKTQYF. In DNA form, the CDR3 reads TGTGCCAGCAGTGAACAAGGGGGTAGAAAGACCCAGTACTTC.

The chain has TRBV7-8 and TRBJ2-5; 8 bases match TRBD2. Trimming cost V 2 bases and J 4 bases; bases outside gene matches: 6. This CDR3 has 15 residues. The germline gives CDR1 SGHVS, CDR2 FQNEAQ. The CDR3 reads CASSLSSGGGETQYF. The CDR3 nucleotides are TGTGCCAGCAGCTTATCTTCCGGGGGGGGAGAGACCCAGTACTTC.

This chain's CDR3 is CASSQQQGTGGNEQFF. The CDR3 DNA follows: TGTGCCAGCAGCCAACAACAGGGTACGGGTGGCAATGAGCAGTTCTTC. The J gene is TRBJ2-1, the V gene TRBV5-4, with D possibly being TRBD1 (6 bases). CDR1 and CDR2 (germline): SGHNT, YYREEE (reference sequence). CDR3 length: 16 amino acids. The V end was cut by 4 bases, the J end by 6 bases, with 20 bases between.

The chain joins TRBV9 to TRBJ2-3; 8 nucleotides match TRBD2. The J segment lost 1 base and the V segment lost 4 bases, leaving 14 bases of the junction unmatched. The CDR3 runs 18 residues. CDR1 and CDR2 from the germline V gene are SGDLS and YYNGEE. The CDR3 reads CASSPFRGGRWGTDTQYF. In nucleotides, the CDR3 is TGTGCCAGCAGCCCTTTTAGAGGCGGGAGGTGGGGCACAGATACGCAGTATTTT.